The 5 T cell receptor beta chains given below trace back to one sample, sequenced in a study of CD8 T cells in ankylosing spondylitis. TCRdb used MiXCR to reprocess the 5' RACE reads, holding one entry per CDR3 protein. The sample lists some 37,000 distinct CDR3 sequences, 11% occurring once. The sequencing sample was made of synovial fluid, either unsorted or a sorted T cell fraction (not recorded which). The receptors originated from a male donor with ankylosing spondylitis.

This clonotype was seen ten or more times. The CDR3 sequence is CASRDETFNEQFF. As DNA, the CDR3 is TGTGCCAGCAGAGACGAGACCTTCAATGAGCAGTTCTTC. This sequence joins TRBV7-9 and TRBJ2-1; no clear D gene. Germline CDR1 SEHNR, CDR2 FQNEAQ (reference sequence). This CDR3 has 13 residues. V lost 6 bases and J 6 bases, leaving 12 bases between the germline ends.

This clonotype was found a few times. The V gene is TRBV19, the J gene TRBJ2-7; D perhaps matches TRBD1 (5 bases). V was pared by 7 bases and J by 0 bases, with 10 bases between. The CDR3 runs to 13 residues. Germline V gene lookup returns CDR1 LNHDA and CDR2 SQIVND (reference sequence). CDR3 in amino acids: CASKPQGSYEQYF. The CDR3 DNA reads TGTGCCAGTAAGCCCCAGGGCTCCTACGAGCAGTACTTC.

This clonotype was seen a handful of times. The genes are TRBV20-1 and TRBJ2-5; D is possibly TRBD2 (6 bases). Trimming stripped 6 bases from V and 7 bases from J, with 24 bases between. The CDR3 extends over 15 amino acids. CDR1 is DFQATT and CDR2 is SNEGSKA in the germline V gene (reference sequence). The CDR3: CSATRLHGSEGTQYF. As DNA, the CDR3 is TGCAGTGCCACCAGACTACACGGGAGTGAGGGGACCCAGTACTTC.

V gene TRBV5-4 combines with J gene TRBJ2-1; 7 bases line up with TRBD2. The CDR3 is 16 amino acids. CDR1 and CDR2 (germline): SGHNT, YYREEE (reference sequence). Germline trimming cut 5 bases from V and 5 bases from J; bases unmatched to any gene: 13. CDR3 region: CASSPPGREIDNEQFF. Written as DNA, the CDR3 is TGTGCCAGCAGTCCCCCGGGGAGGGAAATTGACAATGAGCAGTTCTTC.

This clonotype showed up just a few times. This rearrangement joins TRBV29-1 to TRBJ2-7, with D perhaps matching TRBD2 (5 bases). Trimming removed 5 bases at V and 4 bases at J, with 12 bases between. Germline loops: CDR1 SQVTM, CDR2 ANQGSEA. The CDR3 contains 12 residues. CDR3 bases: TGCAGCGTTATCTATGAGGGTTACGAGCAGTACTTC. Its translation is CSVIYEGYEQYF.